The 23 T cell receptor beta chains below all came from one sample that was sequenced in a study of OX40 agonist ivuxolimab in advanced cancers. Data came from immunoSEQ multiplex PCR; TCRdb stores just in-frame clones and leaves some out. The sample has approximately 84,000 clones, 85% to 95% seen once. The starting material was CD4+ or CD8+ T cells sorted from blood, obtained in a trial of the OX40 agonist ivuxolimab. The receptors stem from an adult with an advanced solid tumor such as melanoma, head and neck, liver or kidney cancer.

The V and J genes are TRBV4-3 and TRBJ1-1; no definite D call. The CDR3 totals 15 residues. CDR1 is LGHNA and CDR2 is YSLEER in the germline V gene. Trimming took 0 bases from V and 1 from J, leaving 9 bases between them. CDR3 nucleotides: TGCGCCAGCAGCCAAGAAGGTAAGGGGAACACTGAAGCTTTCTTT. Residues: CASSQEGKGNTEAFF.

This clone came up once. V gene TRBV27 combines with J gene TRBJ2-1, with 11 bases matching TRBD2. Germline V lookup: CDR1 MNHEY, CDR2 SMNVEV (reference sequence). The CDR3 totals 16 residues. Germline trimming cut 7 bases from V and 7 bases from J; bases unmatched to any gene: 12. Written as DNA, the CDR3 is TGTGCCAGCATCAAGACGCTAGCGGGAGGTACAAATGAGCAGTTCTTC. Translation gives CASIKTLAGGTNEQFF.

This chain links TRBV11-2 with TRBJ2-5; tentative D call: TRBD1 (6 bases). Trimming left V 1 base short and J 5 bases short, with 14 bases between. This CDR3 is built from 15 residues. CDR1 and CDR2 (germline): SGHAT, FQNNGV. The CDR3 DNA is TGTGCCAGCAGCTTAGTGGGGGCAAGTGGGGAGACCCAGTACTTC. As protein: CASSLVGASGETQYF. Filled out from reference TRBV11-2 and TRBJ2-5, the complete variable domain reads EAGVAQSPRYKIIEKRQSVAFWCNPISGHATLYWYQQILGQGPKLLIQFQNNGVVDDSQLPKDRFSAERLKGVDSTLKIQPAKLEDSAVYLCASSLVGASGETQYFGPGTRLLVL.

The V and J genes are TRBV5-1 and TRBJ1-2; 8 bases are shared with TRBD1. CDR1 is SGHRS and CDR2 is YFSETQ in the germline V gene. This CDR3 has 14 amino acids. Trimming took 0 bases from V and 8 from J; bases not matched to a gene: 6. The CDR3 spells CASSLAGGVDGYTF. Written as DNA, the CDR3 is TGCGCCAGCAGCTTGGCAGGGGGCGTCGACGGCTACACCTTC.

This clone was observed once. DNA for the CDR3: TGTGCCAGCAGCCGAAGCGGATATGTGTACAATGAGCAGTTCTTC. As protein: CASSRSGYVYNEQFF. The V call is TRBV7-8, the J call TRBJ2-1, with D perhaps matching TRBD2 (5 bases). The CDR3 extends over 15 amino acids. Germline V gene sequence: CDR1 SGHVS, CDR2 FQNEAQ. V was shortened by 5 bases and J by 4 bases, with 15 bases between the two germline ends. The full variable domain, its missing parts supplied by reference TRBV7-8 and TRBJ2-1, is GAGVSQSPRYKVAKRGQDVALRCDPISGHVSLFWYQQALGQGPEFLTYFQNEAQLDKSGLPSDRFFAERPEGSVSTLKIQRTQQEDSAVYLCASSRSGYVYNEQFFGPGTRLTVL.

This rearrangement joins TRBV5-8 to TRBJ2-5; D remains ambiguous. Per the germline V gene, CDR1 is SGHTS and CDR2 is YDEGEE. The V and J ends lost 0 bases and 9 bases respectively, with 6 bases between them. The CDR3 extends over 11 amino acids. The CDR3 sequence is CASSLGLAQYF. The CDR3 region has the DNA TGTGCCAGCAGCTTGGGTCTGGCCCAGTACTTC.

This chain uses TRBV4-1 with TRBJ2-3, with D unclear. The germline V gene has CDR1 MGHRA and CDR2 YSYEKL. V dropped 1 base and J dropped 0 bases, with 11 bases sitting between them. The CDR3 spans 16 residues. CDR3 coding DNA: TGCGCCAGCAGCCAAGTGGCTTTCTCTAGCACAGATACGCAGTATTTT. It specifies CASSQVAFSSTDTQYF.

The V call is TRBV5-6, the J call TRBJ1-2, with D unresolved. The V and J ends lost 2 bases and 4 bases respectively, with 6 bases between them. CDR1 and CDR2 (germline): SGHDT, YYEEEE. The CDR3 spans 12 residues. The CDR3, as DNA: TGTGCCAGCAGCTTATCCTCCTATGGCTACACCTTC. Protein product: CASSLSSYGYTF.

The rearrangement links TRBV2 to TRBJ2-1; TRBD2 matches at 10 bases. CDR1 and CDR2 from the germline V gene are SNHLY and FYNNEI. The CDR3 length is 17 residues. The V and J ends lost 9 bases and 2 bases, in that order; junction bases with no gene match: 13. The chain's CDR3 is CASPGTSDDLTYNEQFF. DNA for the CDR3: TGTGCCAGTCCAGGGACTAGCGACGACCTAACCTACAATGAGCAGTTCTTC.

A single count supports this clone. This chain joins TRBV6-6 and TRBJ1-6; D remains unclear. Per germline, CDR1 MNHNY and CDR2 SVGAGI (reference sequence). CDR3 length: 13 residues. V was pared by 6 bases and J by 7 bases, with 10 bases between. The CDR3 nucleotides read TGTGCCAGCAGCCCCGAGGGCAATTCACCCCTCCACTTT. The encoded protein is CASSPEGNSPLHF.

The rearrangement joins TRBV27 to TRBJ1-1; tentatively, D is TRBD1 (5 bases). This CDR3 has 12 amino acids. From germline, CDR1 is MNHEY and CDR2 SMNVEV (reference sequence). Trimming left V 2 bases short and J 11 bases short, with 12 bases between. CDR3 residues: CASSLVGERAFF. CDR3 nucleotide sequence: TGTGCCAGCAGTTTAGTAGGGGAACGCGCTTTCTTT.

The V call is TRBV5-5, the J call TRBJ1-5, with 10 bases that match TRBD1. In germline, CDR1 is SGHKS, CDR2 YYEKEE (reference sequence). The CDR3 consists of 16 residues. V shed 3 bases, J shed 3 bases, and the junction held 6 bases outside the gene matches. The CDR3 reads CASSSGQGGFNQPQHF. In DNA, the CDR3 is TGTGCCAGCAGCTCCGGACAGGGGGGTTTCAATCAGCCCCAGCATTTT.

V usage is TRBV2 and J usage is TRBJ1-1; D possibly corresponds to TRBD1 (5 bases). Looked up from germline, CDR1 is SNHLY and CDR2 is FYNNEI. CDR3 length: 14 residues. Trimming cost V 10 bases and J 5 bases, with 20 bases left between them. The CDR3 is CATFAREGVTEAFF. The CDR3 DNA sequence: TGTGCCACCTTTGCCAGGGAAGGGGTGACTGAAGCTTTCTTT.

The chain combines TRBV12-5 with TRBJ2-1; 8 bases map to TRBD1. The germline CDR1 and CDR2 sequences are LGHNT and FRNRAP. This CDR3 region has 15 residues. V was clipped by 6 bases and J by 6 bases; unmatched bases: 10. For the CDR3, the DNA is TGTGCTAGTGGCTTCCTTACAGGGGGTATCAATGAGCAGTTCTTC. Translated, it gives CASGFLTGGINEQFF. The full variable domain, in which reference TRBV12-5 and TRBJ2-1 provide the parts outside the CDR3, is DARVTQTPRHKVTEMGQEVTMRCQPILGHNTVFWYRQTMMQGLELLAYFRNRAPLDDSGMPKDRFSAEMPDATLATLKIQPSEPRDSAVYFCASGFLTGGINEQFFGPGTRLTVL.

V usage is TRBV27 and J usage is TRBJ1-5, with 11 bases lining up with TRBD1. Trimming removed 5 bases from V and 7 bases from J; junction bases left unmatched: 13. The CDR3 has 17 residues. CDR1 and CDR2 from the germline V gene are MNHEY and SMNVEV (reference sequence). The CDR3 loop reads CASSRGGRTGGFQPQHF. The CDR3 region has the DNA TGTGCCAGCAGTAGGGGCGGGCGGACAGGGGGCTTCCAGCCCCAGCATTTT.

J is TRBJ2-7 and V is TRBV15; 8 bases align to TRBD1. CDR1 and CDR2 (germline): LNHNV, YYDKDF (reference sequence). Trimming removed 5 bases from V and 0 bases from J; junction bases left unmatched: 6. This CDR3 region has 15 residues. Here the CDR3 reads CATSSDRVSSYEQYF. The CDR3 DNA reads as TGTGCCACCAGCTCGGACAGGGTCAGCTCCTACGAGCAGTACTTC. Based on the CDR3 plus reference TRBV15 and TRBJ2-7, the full variable domain is DAMVIQNPRYQVTQFGKPVTLSCSQTLNHNVMYWYQQKSSQAPKLLFHYYDKDFNNEADTPDNFQSRRPNTSFCFLDIRSPGLGDTAMYLCATSSDRVSSYEQYFGPGTRLTVT.

The chain carries TRBV6-5 and TRBJ2-7, with D perhaps matching TRBD2 (5 bases). V dropped 8 bases and J dropped 5 bases, with 16 bases sitting between them. The CDR3 totals 13 residues. Germline V gene sequence: CDR1 MNHEY, CDR2 SVGAGI. The CDR3 loop reads CASAVGSLHEQYF. CDR3 bases: TGTGCCAGCGCCGTGGGGAGTCTCCACGAGCAGTACTTC.

The chain uses TRBV20-1 and TRBJ2-7; D might be TRBD2 (6 bases). CDR1 is DFQATT and CDR2 is SNEGSKA in the germline V gene (reference sequence). The length of the CDR3 is 11 residues. V was clipped by 3 bases and J by 7 bases, with 10 bases between them. CDR3 region: CSARGGREQYF. CDR3 coding DNA: TGCAGTGCTAGGGGGGGACGGGAGCAGTACTTC.

J is TRBJ2-1 and V is TRBV27, with a possible D match to TRBD1 (6 bases). Germline-derived CDR1 and CDR2 are MNHEY and SMNVEV (reference sequence). The ends were cut back, 4 bases at V and 2 bases at J, with 9 bases in the middle. CDR3 length: 14 amino acids. In nucleotides, the CDR3 is TGTGCCAGCAGTTCCCGGGACACCTACAATGAGCAGTTCTTC. Translating gives CASSSRDTYNEQFF.

The gene calls are TRBV2 and TRBJ2-7; 13 nucleotides agree with TRBD2. The CDR3 loop spans 15 amino acids. The junction had 3 bases not matched to a gene; V was cut back by 3 bases and J by 4 bases. The germline V gene encodes CDR1 SNHLY and CDR2 FYNNEI. The CDR3 nucleotides read TGTGCCAGCAGTGACACTAGCGGGAGGGTATACGAGCAGTACTTC. Protein sequence: CASSDTSGRVYEQYF.

The chain carries TRBV30 and TRBJ1-2, with D possibly matching TRBD1 (5 bases). V dropped 0 bases and J dropped 4 bases, with 12 bases sitting between them. Germline lookup yields CDR1 GTSNPN and CDR2 SVGIG (reference sequence). The CDR3 is 14 amino acids. The CDR3 protein is CAWSVPDILYGYTF. The CDR3 bases are TGTGCCTGGAGTGTACCGGACATACTCTATGGCTACACCTTC.

The CDR3 coding sequence is TGTGCCTGGTACCAACAAATAAATCCTAACTATGGCTACACCTTC. Its protein product is CAWYQQINPNYGYTF. This chain uses TRBV30 with TRBJ1-2, with unresolved D. This CDR3 contains 15 residues. V lost 5 bases and J 0 bases, leaving 16 bases between the germline ends. Germline V gives CDR1 GTSNPN, CDR2 SVGIG (reference sequence).

CDR3 residues: CASSLLTGGNQPQHF. Here the CDR3 DNA reads TGCGCCAGCAGCCTACTTACAGGGGGAAATCAGCCCCAGCATTTT. The chain has TRBV4-1 and TRBJ1-5; TRBD1 agrees at 8 bases. CDR3 size: 15 residues. In germline, CDR1 is MGHRA, CDR2 YSYEKL. With 4 bases clipped from V and 4 bases from J, the junction kept 6 bases outside the gene matches.